Described below is a single T cell receptor beta chain sequence and its context. Its antigen is not yet known. Base qualities were left out, and no much larger clone turns up one base away. Participants in the prospective study were aged 18 to 89 years, lived in 20 to 25 United States geographic areas, and enrolled through a virtual design. To assign participants to cohorts, the prospective study relied on clinical history that participants themselves reported in a screening survey and a study questionnaire. Exposed participants had been in contact, within 2 weeks of entering the study, with a person who had a PCR-confirmed or clinician-diagnosed case of COVID-19. Mobile phlebotomists in the prospective study collected whole blood, serum and a nasopharyngeal or oropharyngeal swab from every participant. Additional blood draws and questionnaires over an approximately two-month period could optionally be provided by prospective study participants. Blood samples from the prospective study were shipped frozen or at room temperature prior to DNA extraction.

V is trimmed back by 8 bases and J by 7 bases, and the junction contains 12 bases that no gene match accounts for. The CDR3 runs 15 residues from the cysteine to the phenylalanine. Only the CDR3 portion is preserved as DNA: 45 bases, with reading frame beginning at the first base. The germline V gene encodes CDR1 LNHDA and CDR2 SQIVND (reference sequence). TCRbeta CDR3 regions were amplified from genomic DNA using the immunoSEQ Assay, a bias-controlled multiplex PCR. As for the authors' bioinformatics: Within the assay, amplification of reference gene primers was used to estimate how many nucleated cells each sample contained. Sequence reads were collapsed and filtered to measure the absolute abundance of every unique TCRbeta CDR3 rearrangement. Productive Simpson clonality was computed per sample as the square root of Simpson's diversity index over productive rearrangements. Sourced from immuneACCESS, this table was stored by TCRdb with only in-frame sequences that have V and J called. A share of the clones is absent; for the studies checked, an unresolved V gene accounts for under half, and the remainder has no known explanation. For V, J and clone size, that table is used; D and trimming come from the DNA. The sample data list under 250,000 clones, and over 70% of these were observed just once. Roughly 3.7% of the sample is taken by the ten largest.

This entry belongs to a study of blood T cell repertoires in COVID-19 (dated by TCRdb to 2020 to 2021). As for the study more broadly: Collaborator samples came from the United States, Italy and Spain and covered acute and convalescent phases of COVID-19. The material from the prospective study consisted of cDNA or gDNA derived from T cells, B-cell-depleted T cells, or PBMCs. The dataset comprised deeply sampled blood TCRbeta repertoires from subjects exposed to, actively infected with, or recovered from COVID-19. A freely available public database, intended as a resource for researchers studying the immune response to SARS-CoV-2, is where the repertoires were released. Samples were obtained from the ongoing ImmuneRACE study (first 160 participants) and from 1,254 subjects provided by 6 global collaborators. Nearly every sample came with metadata listing a de-identified subject ID, COVID-19 status, age in years and sex. Where available, HLA class I and class II types were taken from metadata supplied by the sample provider and were not determined by assay-based typing. Study-wide conclusions, independent of this receptor: The quantity of clinical and demographic metadata differed by source and by participant and was supplied without curation.

Source material: PBMCs or T cells enriched from blood (not recorded which). This TCR derives from a woman in her twenties or thirties who had been exposed to COVID-19. Recombination linked TRBV19 to TRBJ1-4; a stretch of 8 junction bases matches TRBD1. The CDR3 protein sequence reads: CASCDPGQVSEKLFF. In nucleotides, the sequence is TGTGCCAGTTGCGATCCGGGACAGGTTTCTGAAAAACTGTTTTTT.